The source of this TCR beta chain is a study of siplizumab effects on memory and regulatory T cells. General study points: Most alloreactive clones went unmapped to unstimulated subsets; only a minor fraction mapped. Left unconfirmed was the suppressive function of proliferating Tregs from siplizumab cultures. Alloreactive sequences tracing back to unstimulated CD4+ memory cells fell significantly with siplizumab.

V was trimmed by 3 bases and J by 0 bases, leaving 9 bases between them. The CDR3 runs 15 residues. Per germline, CDR1 MGHRA and CDR2 YSYEKL. Approximately 100,000 TCR templates underwent assay in each sample. Sequencing used immunoSEQ multiplex PCR; TCRdb keeps in-frame clones, though not all of them. The sample lists approximately 94,000 clones; roughly 97% were seen once. In the case of this clone: The antigen is not known.

This receptor was obtained from a human donor in good health. The chain combines TRBV4-1 with TRBJ2-1; perhaps TRBD2 as D (5 bases). The sample consisted of naive CD4+ T cells sorted from blood. CDR3 in amino acids: CASSQDFPSYNEQFF. CDR3 DNA sequence: TGCGCCAGCAGCCAGGACTTTCCCTCCTACAATGAGCAGTTCTTC.